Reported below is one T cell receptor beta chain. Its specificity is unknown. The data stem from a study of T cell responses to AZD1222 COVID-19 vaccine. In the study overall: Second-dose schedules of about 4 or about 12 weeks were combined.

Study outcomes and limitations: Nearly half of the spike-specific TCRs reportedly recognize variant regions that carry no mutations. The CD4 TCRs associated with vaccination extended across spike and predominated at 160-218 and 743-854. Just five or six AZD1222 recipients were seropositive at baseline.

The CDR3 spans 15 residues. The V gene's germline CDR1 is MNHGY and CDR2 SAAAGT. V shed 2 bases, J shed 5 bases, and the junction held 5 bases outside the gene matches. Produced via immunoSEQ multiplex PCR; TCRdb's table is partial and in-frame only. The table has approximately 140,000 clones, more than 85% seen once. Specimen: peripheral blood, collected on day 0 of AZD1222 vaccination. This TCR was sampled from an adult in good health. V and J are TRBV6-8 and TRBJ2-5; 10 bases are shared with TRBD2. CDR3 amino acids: CASSYVLAGWETQYF. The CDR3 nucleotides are TGTGCCAGCAGTTACGTACTAGCGGGGTGGGAGACCCAGTACTTC.